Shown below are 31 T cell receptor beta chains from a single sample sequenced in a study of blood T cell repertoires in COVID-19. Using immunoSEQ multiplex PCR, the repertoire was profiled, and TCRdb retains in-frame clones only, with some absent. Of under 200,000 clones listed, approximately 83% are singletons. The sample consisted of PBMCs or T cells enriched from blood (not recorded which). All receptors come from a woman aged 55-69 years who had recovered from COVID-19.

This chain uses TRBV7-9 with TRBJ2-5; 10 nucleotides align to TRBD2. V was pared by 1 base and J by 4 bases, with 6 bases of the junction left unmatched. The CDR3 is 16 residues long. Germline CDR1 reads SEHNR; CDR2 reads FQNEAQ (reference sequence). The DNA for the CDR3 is TGTGCCAGCAGCTTAGTAAGCGGGGGGGCATCAGAGACCCAGTACTTC. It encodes CASSLVSGGASETQYF.

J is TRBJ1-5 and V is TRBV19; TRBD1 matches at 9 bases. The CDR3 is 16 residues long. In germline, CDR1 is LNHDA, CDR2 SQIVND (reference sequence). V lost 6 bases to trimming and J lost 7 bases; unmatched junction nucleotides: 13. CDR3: CASRGTGLLRVQPQHF. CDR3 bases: TGTGCCAGTAGAGGGACAGGGCTGTTGAGGGTCCAGCCCCAGCATTTT.

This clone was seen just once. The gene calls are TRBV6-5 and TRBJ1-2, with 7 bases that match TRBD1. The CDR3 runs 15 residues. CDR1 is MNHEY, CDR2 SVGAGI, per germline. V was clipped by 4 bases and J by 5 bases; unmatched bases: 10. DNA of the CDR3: TGTGCCAGCAGTTTATACCGGGACAGCCCTTATGGCTACACCTTC. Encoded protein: CASSLYRDSPYGYTF.

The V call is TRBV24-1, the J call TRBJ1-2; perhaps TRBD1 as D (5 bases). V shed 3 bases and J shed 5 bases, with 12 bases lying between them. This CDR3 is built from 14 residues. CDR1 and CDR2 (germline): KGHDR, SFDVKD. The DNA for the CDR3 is TGTGCCACCAGTGATGCACAGGTATCTTATGGCTACACCTTC. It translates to CATSDAQVSYGYTF.

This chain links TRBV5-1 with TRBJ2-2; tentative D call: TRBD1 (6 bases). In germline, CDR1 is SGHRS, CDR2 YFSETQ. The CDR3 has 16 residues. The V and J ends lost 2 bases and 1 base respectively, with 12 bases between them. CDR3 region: CASSFSPGQNTGELFF. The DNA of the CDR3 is TGCGCCAGCAGCTTTAGTCCGGGACAGAACACCGGGGAGCTGTTTTTT. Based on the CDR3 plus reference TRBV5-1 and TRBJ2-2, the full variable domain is KAGVTQTPRYLIKTRGQQVTLSCSPISGHRSVSWYQQTPGQGLQFLFEYFSETQRNKGNFPGRFSGRQFSNSRSEMNVSTLELGDSALYLCASSFSPGQNTGELFFGEGSRLTVL.

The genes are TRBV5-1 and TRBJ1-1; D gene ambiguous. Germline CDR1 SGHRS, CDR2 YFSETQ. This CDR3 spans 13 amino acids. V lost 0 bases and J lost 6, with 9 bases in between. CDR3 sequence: CASSLGQVSEAFF. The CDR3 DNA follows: TGCGCCAGCAGCTTGGGGCAGGTATCTGAAGCTTTCTTT.

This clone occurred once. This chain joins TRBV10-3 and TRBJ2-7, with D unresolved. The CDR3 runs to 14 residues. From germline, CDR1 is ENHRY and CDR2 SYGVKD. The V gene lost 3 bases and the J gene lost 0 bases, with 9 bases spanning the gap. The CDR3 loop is CAISESRSSYEQYF. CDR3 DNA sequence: TGTGCCATCAGTGAATCGCGTAGCTCCTACGAGCAGTACTTC.

CDR3 in DNA: TGTGCCAGCTCACCGGACAGGGGTAACTATGGCTACACCTTC. Translation: CASSPDRGNYGYTF. This chain joins TRBV18 and TRBJ1-2; 9 nucleotides agree with TRBD1. The CDR3 extends over 14 amino acids. V lost 3 bases, J lost 1 base, and 0 bases stayed unmatched. Germline V gene sequence: CDR1 KGHSH, CDR2 LQKENI.

CDR3: CSVFDSKGYTF. CDR3 bases: TGCAGCGTTTTTGACAGTAAAGGCTACACCTTC. The gene calls are TRBV29-1 and TRBJ1-2, with a weak D call TRBD1 (5 bases). V lost 5 bases and J lost 8, with 12 bases in between. This CDR3 region has 11 residues. Germline CDR1 is SQVTM and CDR2 is ANQGSEA.

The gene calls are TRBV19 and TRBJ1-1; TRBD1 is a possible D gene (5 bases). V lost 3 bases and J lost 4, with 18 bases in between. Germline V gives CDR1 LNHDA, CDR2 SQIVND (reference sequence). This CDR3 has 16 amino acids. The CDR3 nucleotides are TGTGCCAGTAGTATCGGGGGGTCGACCAGGGTCACTGAAGCTTTCTTT. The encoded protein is CASSIGGSTRVTEAFF.

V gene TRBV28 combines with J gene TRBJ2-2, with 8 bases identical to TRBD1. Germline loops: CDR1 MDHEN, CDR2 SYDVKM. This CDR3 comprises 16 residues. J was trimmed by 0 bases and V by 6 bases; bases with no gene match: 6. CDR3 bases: TGTGCCAGCAGGCCAGGGGGCGTCGCGAACACCGGGGAGCTGTTTTTT. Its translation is CASRPGGVANTGELFF. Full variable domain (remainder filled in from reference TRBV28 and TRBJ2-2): DVKVTQSSRYLVKRTGEKVFLECVQDMDHENMFWYRQDPGLGLRLIYFSYDVKMKEKGDIPEGYSVSREKKERFSLILESASTNQTSMYLCASRPGGVANTGELFFGEGSRLTVL.

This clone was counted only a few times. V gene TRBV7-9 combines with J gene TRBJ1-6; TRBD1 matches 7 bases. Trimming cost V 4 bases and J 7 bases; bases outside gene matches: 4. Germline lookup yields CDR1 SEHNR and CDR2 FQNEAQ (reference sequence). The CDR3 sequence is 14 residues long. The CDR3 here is CASSSQGGNSPLHF. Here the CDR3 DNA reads TGTGCCAGCAGCTCCCAGGGGGGCAATTCACCCCTCCACTTT.

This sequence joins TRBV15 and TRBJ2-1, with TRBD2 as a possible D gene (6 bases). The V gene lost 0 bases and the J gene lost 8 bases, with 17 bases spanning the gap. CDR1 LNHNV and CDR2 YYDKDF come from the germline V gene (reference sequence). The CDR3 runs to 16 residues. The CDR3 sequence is CATSRDGGTQAHEQFF. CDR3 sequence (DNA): TGTGCCACCAGCAGAGATGGAGGGACCCAGGCACATGAGCAGTTCTTC.

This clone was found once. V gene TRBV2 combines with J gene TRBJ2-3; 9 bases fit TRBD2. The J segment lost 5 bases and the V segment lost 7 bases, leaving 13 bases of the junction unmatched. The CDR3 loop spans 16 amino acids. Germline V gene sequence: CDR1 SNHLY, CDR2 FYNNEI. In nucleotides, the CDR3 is TGTGCCAGCACCCAGGGCGGGGGGGTCCCCGGAGATACGCAGTATTTT. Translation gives CASTQGGGVPGDTQYF.

Here the CDR3 reads CATSRSLLLRASNTGELFF. CDR3 coding DNA: TGTGCCACCAGCAGGAGTCTCCTCCTGCGGGCGTCGAACACCGGGGAGCTGTTTTTT. The chain has TRBV15 and TRBJ2-2; the D gene is possibly TRBD2 (5 bases). The CDR3 sequence is 19 residues long. V lost 3 bases, J lost 0 bases, and 20 bases lay in between. CDR1 is LNHNV and CDR2 is YYDKDF in the germline V gene (reference sequence).

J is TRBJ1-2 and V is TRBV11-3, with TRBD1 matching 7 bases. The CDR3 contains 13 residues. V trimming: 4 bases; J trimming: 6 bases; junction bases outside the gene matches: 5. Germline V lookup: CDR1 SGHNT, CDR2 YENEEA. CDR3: CASSWGQSNGYTF. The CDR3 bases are TGTGCCAGCAGCTGGGGACAGTCAAATGGCTACACCTTC.

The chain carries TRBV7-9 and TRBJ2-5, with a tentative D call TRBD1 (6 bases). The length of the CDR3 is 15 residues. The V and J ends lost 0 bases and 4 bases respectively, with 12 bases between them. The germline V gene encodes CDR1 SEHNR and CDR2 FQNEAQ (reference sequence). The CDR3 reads CASSLALPGAETQYF. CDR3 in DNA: TGTGCCAGCAGCTTAGCGCTCCCAGGGGCAGAGACCCAGTACTTC.

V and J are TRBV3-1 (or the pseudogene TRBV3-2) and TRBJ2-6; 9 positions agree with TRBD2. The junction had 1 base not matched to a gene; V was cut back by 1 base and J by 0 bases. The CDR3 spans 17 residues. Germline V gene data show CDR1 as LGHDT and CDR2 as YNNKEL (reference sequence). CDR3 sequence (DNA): TGTGCCAGCAGCCAAGGACTAGCGGCCTCTGGGGCCAACGTCCTGACTTTC. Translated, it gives CASSQGLAASGANVLTF.

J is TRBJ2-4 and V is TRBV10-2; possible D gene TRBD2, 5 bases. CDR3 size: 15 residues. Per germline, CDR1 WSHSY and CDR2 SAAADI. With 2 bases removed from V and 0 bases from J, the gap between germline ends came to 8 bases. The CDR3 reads CASSENGEAKNIQYF. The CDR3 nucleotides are TGCGCCAGCAGTGAGAACGGGGAAGCCAAAAACATTCAGTACTTC.

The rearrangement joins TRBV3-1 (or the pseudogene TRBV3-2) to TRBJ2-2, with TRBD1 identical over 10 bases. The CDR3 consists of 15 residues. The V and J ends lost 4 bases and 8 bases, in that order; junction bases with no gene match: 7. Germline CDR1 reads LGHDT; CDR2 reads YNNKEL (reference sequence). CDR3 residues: CASSRSGQGRGELFF. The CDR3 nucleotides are TGTGCCAGCAGCCGCTCGGGACAGGGGAGAGGGGAGCTGTTTTTT.

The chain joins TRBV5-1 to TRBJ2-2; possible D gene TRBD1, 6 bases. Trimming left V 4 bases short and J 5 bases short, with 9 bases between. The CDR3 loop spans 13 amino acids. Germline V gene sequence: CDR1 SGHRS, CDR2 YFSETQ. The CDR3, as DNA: TGCGCCAGCAGCACAGGACAGACCGGGGAGCTGTTTTTT. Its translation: CASSTGQTGELFF.

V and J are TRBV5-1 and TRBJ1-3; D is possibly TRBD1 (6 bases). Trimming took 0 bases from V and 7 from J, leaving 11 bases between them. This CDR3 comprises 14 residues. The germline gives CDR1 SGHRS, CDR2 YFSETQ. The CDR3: CASSLVAGANTIYF. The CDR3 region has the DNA TGCGCCAGCAGCTTGGTGGCGGGGGCCAACACCATATATTTT.

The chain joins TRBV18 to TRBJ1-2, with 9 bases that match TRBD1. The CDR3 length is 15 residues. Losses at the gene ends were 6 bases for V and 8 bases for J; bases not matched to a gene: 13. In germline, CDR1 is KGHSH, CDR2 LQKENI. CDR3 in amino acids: CASSPQSTGGEGYTF. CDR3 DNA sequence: TGTGCCAGCTCGCCTCAATCGACAGGGGGTGAAGGCTACACCTTC. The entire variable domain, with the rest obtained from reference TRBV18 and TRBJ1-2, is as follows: NAGVMQNPRHLVRRRGQEARLRCSPMKGHSHVYWYRQLPEEGLKFMVYLQKENIIDESGMPKERFSAEFPKEGPSILRIQQVVRGDSAAYFCASSPQSTGGEGYTFGSGTRLTVV.

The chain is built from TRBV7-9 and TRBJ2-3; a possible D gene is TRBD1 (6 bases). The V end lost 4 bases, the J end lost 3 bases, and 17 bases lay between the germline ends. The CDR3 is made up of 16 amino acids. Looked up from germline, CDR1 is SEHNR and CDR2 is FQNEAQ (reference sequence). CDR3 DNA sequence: TGTGCCAGCAGCTATGGGACACTTGTTAGGACAGATACGCAGTATTTT. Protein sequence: CASSYGTLVRTDTQYF.

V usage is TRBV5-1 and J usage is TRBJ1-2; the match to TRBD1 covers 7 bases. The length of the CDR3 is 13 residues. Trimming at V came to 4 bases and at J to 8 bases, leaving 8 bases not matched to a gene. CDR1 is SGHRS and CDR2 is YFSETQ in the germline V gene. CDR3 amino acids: CASSPISGGGYTF. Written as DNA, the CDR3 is TGCGCCAGCAGCCCGATCTCAGGGGGAGGCTACACCTTC.

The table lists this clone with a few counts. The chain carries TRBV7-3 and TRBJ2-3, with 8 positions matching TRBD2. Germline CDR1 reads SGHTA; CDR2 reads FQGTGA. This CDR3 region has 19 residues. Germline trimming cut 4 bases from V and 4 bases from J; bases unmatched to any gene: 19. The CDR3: CASSYQTPTSGGGPDTQYF. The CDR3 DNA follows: TGTGCCAGCAGCTATCAAACACCTACTAGCGGCGGAGGGCCAGATACGCAGTATTTT. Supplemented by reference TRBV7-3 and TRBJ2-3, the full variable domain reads GAGVSQTPSNKVTEKGKYVELRCDPISGHTALYWYRQSLGQGPEFLIYFQGTGAADDSGLPNDRFFAVRPEGSVSTLKIQRTERGDSAVYLCASSYQTPTSGGGPDTQYFGPGTRLTVL.

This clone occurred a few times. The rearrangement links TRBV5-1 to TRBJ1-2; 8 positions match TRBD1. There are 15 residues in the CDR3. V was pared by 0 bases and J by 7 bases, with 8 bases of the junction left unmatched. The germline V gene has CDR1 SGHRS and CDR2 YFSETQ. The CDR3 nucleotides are TGCGCCAGCAGCTTGGCCGGTAGCAGGGGGCTTGGCTACACCTTC. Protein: CASSLAGSRGLGYTF.

The chain's CDR3 is CASSGTGSQPQHF. CDR3 sequence (DNA): TGTGCCAGCAGTGGAACAGGGTCTCAGCCCCAGCATTTT. The J gene is TRBJ1-5, the V gene TRBV2, with a possible D match to TRBD1 (6 bases). The CDR3 is made up of 13 amino acids. V was cut by 4 bases and J by 6 bases, with 10 bases left in between. In germline, CDR1 is SNHLY, CDR2 FYNNEI.

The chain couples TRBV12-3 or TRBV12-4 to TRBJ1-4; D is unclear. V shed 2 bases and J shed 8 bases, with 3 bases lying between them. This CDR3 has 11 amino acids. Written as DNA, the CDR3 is TGTGCCAGCAGTTTACGGGAAAAACTGTTTTTT. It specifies CASSLREKLFF.

The CDR3 coding sequence is TGCGCCAGCAGCCAAGATCAGACTACCCTTGTCGGCTACACCTTC. Translating gives CASSQDQTTLVGYTF. This chain connects TRBV4-1 to TRBJ1-2; D uncertain. In germline, CDR1 is MGHRA, CDR2 YSYEKL. The CDR3 covers 15 residues. Between the trimmed V and J ends, which lost 0 bases and 8 bases, there was a span of 16 bases.

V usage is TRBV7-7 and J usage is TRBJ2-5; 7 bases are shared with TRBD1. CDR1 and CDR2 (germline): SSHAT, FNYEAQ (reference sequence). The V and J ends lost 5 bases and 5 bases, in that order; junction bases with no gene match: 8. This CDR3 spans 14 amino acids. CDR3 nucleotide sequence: TGTGCCAGCAGCCAAGGGGGCGAGTTTGAGACCCAGTACTTC. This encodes CASSQGGEFETQYF.